This TCR beta chain was recorded in a study of blood T cell repertoires in COVID-19. At the level of the study: Both acute and convalescent COVID-19 samples were obtained from the United States, Italy and Spain. T cells, B-cell-depleted T cells, or PBMCs provided the cDNA or gDNA that served as material.

In the original workflow: Nucleated cell number was recorded as an estimate derived from reference gene primer amplification. The assay was immunoSEQ multiplex PCR, and TCRdb's table has in-frame clones only and misses some. Clone size and V and J calls were adopted from that table, with D and trimming inferred from the DNA. This table has fewer than 250,000 clones, 88% appearing once. V gave up 2 bases and J gave up 4 bases, with 11 bases separating them. The CDR3 length is 14 residues. Germline-derived CDR1 and CDR2 are SGHAT and FQNNGV. Sequenced: peripheral blood. The rearrangement links TRBV11-2 to TRBJ1-1, with D perhaps matching TRBD1 (5 bases). The clonotype originates from a human donor in a cohort sampled during active COVID-19. The CDR3 bases are TGTGCCAGCAGCTTATTGTCCGGGGGCACTGAAGCTTTCTTT. Translating gives CASSLLSGGTEAFF.